This T cell receptor beta chain was identified in a study of T cell responses to AZD1222 COVID-19 vaccine. Germline loops: CDR1 SGHAT, CDR2 FQNNGV. The CDR3 sequence is 16 residues long. Trimming took 5 bases from V and 0 from J, leaving 14 bases between them. Study-wide results and caveats: Clonal diversity was possibly underestimated, and the donors were mostly white British, with more females. In the spike-specific TCR repertoire, nearly half reportedly target unmutated variant regions. Mapped onto spike, vaccine-associated CD4 TCRs spanned it and were dominant at 160-218 and 743-854. None of the repertoires were sampled until the peak T cell response had passed.

Details on this clone: Its matching antigen is unknown.

The protocol was immunoSEQ multiplex PCR, while the TCRdb copy is restricted to in-frame clones and leaves out a portion. The sample lists 120,000 or so clones, around nine tenths occurring once. The clonotype comes from an adult in good health. Sequencing used peripheral blood, obtained on day 0 of AZD1222 vaccination. The V call is TRBV11-2, the J call TRBJ2-1, with unresolved D. The CDR3 sequence: CASSPLGPSSYNEQFF. The DNA of the CDR3 is TGTGCCAGCAGCCCTCTCGGCCCTAGCTCCTACAATGAGCAGTTCTTC.